This T cell receptor (beta chain) is drawn from a study of Ad26.COV2.S vaccination and SARS-CoV-2 variants (dated by TCRdb to about 2021). With regard to the full study: Donors in the vaccine arm were drawn from COV1001, a multicentre, randomized, double-blind, placebo-controlled phase I-IIa trial testing Ad26.COV2.S in healthy adults. Investigators remained blinded to trial group allocation during experiments and outcome assessment. TCRbeta repertoire sequencing served as the tool for gauging how specific and how broad the SARS-CoV-2-reactive T cell receptors were following Ad26.COV2.S vaccination. A total of approximately 30 samples were included in the TCR-sequenced set, comprising some 20 Ad26.COV2.S vaccine recipients, 5 placebo recipients and 8 SARS-CoV-2 convalescent individuals. Participants in the trial were split at random into five groups of five each, receiving low-dose or high-dose Ad26.COV2.S once or twice, or else placebo on both occasions. Dosing of Ad26.COV2.S was intramuscular, at either 5x10^10 or 1x10^11 viral particles, delivered as one shot or as two shots spaced 56 days apart. The paper as a whole reports these results and caveats: After vaccination, spike-specific CD8+ and CD4+ T cell responses were reported to show substantial breadth. Non-spike TCR breadth was comparable between vaccine and placebo recipients, consistent with the vaccine containing only spike. The authors noted that total T cell responses may have been underestimated by the TCR breadth and depth analyses. Compared with placebo recipients, Ad26.COV2.S recipients showed higher spike-specific TCR breadth (P = 0.0014). The study was not powered to compare responses between vaccine doses or regimens.

Sample treatment or condition, as interpreted from the label and publication: some 20 received Ad26.COV2.S at low or high dose, single or two shots; several received placebo; per-sample allocation not given. Repertoires of vaccine and placebo recipients were sequenced from samples collected on day 63 after the first injection. In Cohort 1b, roughly 25 adults aged 18-55 years were enrolled at a single site in Boston, USA, between 29 July and 7 August 2020. Ad26.COV2.S was a replication-incompetent adenovirus type 26 vector that expressed a prefusion-stabilized SARS-CoV-2 spike protein derived from the original Wuhan strain. A distance of 12 bases separates the germline ends of V and J, which lose 0 bases and 3 bases respectively. CDR1 and CDR2, per the germline V gene, are MGHRA and YSYEKL. From the cysteine up to the phenylalanine, the CDR3 has a length of 15 residues. The only DNA kept is the CDR3, 45 bases in frame from the first base.

Concerning this clone itself: The antigen it recognizes is unknown. Per-base qualities were not stored, and no clone one base away is much larger.

The immunoSEQ Assay was used to sequence TCRbeta CDR3 regions. After extraction, genomic DNA underwent amplification by bias-controlled multiplex PCR, followed by high-throughput sequencing. The original pipeline was this. To quantify the absolute abundance of every unique TCRbeta CDR3 region, sequences were collapsed and filtered. T cell fraction was estimated by normalization of TCRbeta template counts to usable DNA, with usable DNA being measured through amplification of reference genes present in all nucleated cells. Repertoire TCRs were annotated as SARS-CoV-2-specific by exact matching of V gene, CDR3 amino acid sequence and J gene to a known reactive TCR set. MIRA supplied the reference SARS-CoV-2 TCR set, which was filtered for enrichment in COVID-19-positive ImmuneCODE repertoires so that public or cross-reactive TCRs were removed. Based on the MIRA antigens, annotated TCRs were further analysed at the level of specific ORF or position within ORF. Breadth was defined as the number of annotated unique rearrangements divided by the total number of unique productive rearrangements, and depth was defined as the summed frequency of the annotated unique rearrangements. Two-sided Wilcoxon rank-sum tests were used to compare TCR breadth between groups. As stored in TCRdb, this immuneACCESS dataset retains in-frame rearrangements with V and J assigned. A fraction of the clones does not appear; measured against another copy, unresolved V genes explain less than half of the discrepancy, and the remainder lacks a known reason. The DNA gave D and trimming, while V, J and clone size come from that table. The sample records approximately 250,000 clones, around nine tenths of which are singletons. The top ten constitute about 2.7% of the sample.

The sample in question was peripheral blood, obtained in a trial of Ad26.COV2.S vaccine versus placebo. The receptor was derived from a person between 18 and 65 years old who received the Ad26.COV2.S COVID-19 vaccine or a placebo. The rearranged segments are TRBV4-1 and TRBJ2-7, with the D call perhaps TRBD1 or TRBD2, as 5 bases match in each case. The DNA reads TGCGCCAGCAGCCAAGAAGTGAATGGGGGCTACGAGCAGTACTTC. Its translation is CASSQEVNGGYEQYF.